This TCR beta chain appears in the sequencing data of a study of blood T cell repertoires in COVID-19 (dated by TCRdb to about 2020). Concerning the study at large: The collaborator samples originated in the United States, Italy and Spain and spanned the acute and convalescent phases of COVID-19. The sample metadata nearly always contained a de-identified subject ID, COVID-19 status, age in years and sex. The dataset comprised deeply sampled blood TCRbeta repertoires from subjects exposed to, actively infected with, or recovered from COVID-19. The repertoires were released in a freely available public database intended as a resource for research on the immune response to SARS-CoV-2. HLA class I and class II types, where available, came from metadata supplied by the sample provider rather than from assay-based typing. The material from the prospective study consisted of cDNA or gDNA derived from T cells, B-cell-depleted T cells, or PBMCs. Samples were obtained from the ongoing ImmuneRACE study (first 160 participants) and from 1,200 or so subjects provided by 6 global collaborators.

Results and caveats for the whole study, not just this receptor: The quantity of clinical and demographic metadata differed by source and by participant and was supplied without curation.

A note on this clone: The antigen this receptor binds is unknown. The record has no base qualities; no much larger clone is one base away.

The germline V gene gives CDR1 as ENHRY and CDR2 as SYGVKD. The CDR3 goes from the cysteine to the phenylalanine over 14 residues. Solely the CDR3 DNA is kept, with 42 bases framed from the first base. V is trimmed back by 6 bases and J by 2 bases, and the junction contains 3 bases that no gene match accounts for. Participants in the prospective study were enrolled through a virtual design, were aged roughly 18 to 100 years, and lived in fewer than 30 United States geographic areas. To assign participants to cohorts, the prospective study relied on clinical history that participants themselves reported in a screening survey and a study questionnaire. Exposed participants were defined as having been in contact with someone with a PCR-confirmed or clinician-diagnosed COVID-19 case within 2 weeks of study entry. In the prospective study, mobile phlebotomists collected whole blood, serum and a nasopharyngeal or oropharyngeal swab from each participant. Participants in the prospective study had the option to provide additional blood draws and questionnaires over a roughly 2-month period. Before DNA extraction, prospective study blood samples were shipped either frozen or at room temperature.

The immunoSEQ Assay, a bias-controlled multiplex PCR, was used to amplify TCRbeta CDR3 regions from genomic DNA. Per the source publication's procedure: Nucleated cell counts per sample were estimated from amplification of reference gene primers within the assay. To quantify the absolute abundance of each unique TCRbeta CDR3 rearrangement, sequence reads were collapsed and filtered. For each sample, productive Simpson clonality was calculated as the square root of Simpson's diversity index across productive rearrangements. The clones in this table, taken by TCRdb from immuneACCESS, are in-frame only. Not every clone is retained; where verified, under half of the shortfall comes from an unresolved V gene, and the cause of the rest is unknown. That table gives V, J and clone size, and the DNA gave D and trimming. The sample table contains more than 300,000 clones; only one count was recorded for over 90% of them. 3% to 5% of the sample lies in the top ten.

Rearrangement joined TRBV10-3 to TRBJ2-7; 11 middle bases align to TRBD2. This receptor was taken from a woman under 40 who had been exposed to COVID-19. Sequences were obtained from PBMCs or T cells enriched from blood (not recorded which). The CDR3 protein sequence reads: CAISPSGGTYEQYF. The nucleotides are TGTGCCATCAGCCCTAGCGGGGGGACCTACGAGCAGTACTTC.